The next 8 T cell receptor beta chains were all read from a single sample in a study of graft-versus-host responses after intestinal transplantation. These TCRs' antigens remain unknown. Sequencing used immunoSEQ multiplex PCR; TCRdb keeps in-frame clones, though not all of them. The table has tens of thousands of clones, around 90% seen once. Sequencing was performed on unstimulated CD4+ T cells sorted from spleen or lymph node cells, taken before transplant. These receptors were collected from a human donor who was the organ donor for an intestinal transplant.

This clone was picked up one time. The CDR3 is CASSTNRDRGTGELFF. The CDR3 coding sequence is TGTGCCAGCAGCACGAACCGGGACAGGGGCACCGGGGAGCTGTTTTTT. The J gene is TRBJ2-2, the V gene TRBV5-4; 10 bases match TRBD1. CDR1 SGHNT and CDR2 YYREEE come from the germline V gene (reference sequence). This CDR3 contains 16 residues. J was trimmed by 4 bases and V by 4 bases; bases with no gene match: 7.

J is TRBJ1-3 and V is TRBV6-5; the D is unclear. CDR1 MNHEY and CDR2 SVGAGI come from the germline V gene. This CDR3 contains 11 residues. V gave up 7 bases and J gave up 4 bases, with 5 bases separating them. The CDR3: CASMGGNTIYF. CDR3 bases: TGTGCCAGCATGGGCGGAAACACCATATATTTT.

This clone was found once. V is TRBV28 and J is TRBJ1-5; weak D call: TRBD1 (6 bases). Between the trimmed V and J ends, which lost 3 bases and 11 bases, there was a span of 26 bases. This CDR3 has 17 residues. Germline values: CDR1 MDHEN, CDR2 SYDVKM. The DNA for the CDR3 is TGTGCCAGCAGTTTTCGGGGGGCAAAAAGTCTTAATGTGGCCCAGCATTTT. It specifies CASSFRGAKSLNVAQHF.

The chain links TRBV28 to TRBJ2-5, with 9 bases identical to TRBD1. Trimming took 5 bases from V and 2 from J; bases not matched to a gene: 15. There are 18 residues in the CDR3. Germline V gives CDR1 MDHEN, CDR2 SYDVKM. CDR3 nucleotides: TGTGCCAGCAGTCGGGACAGGGCGGGATCGTTCCAACAAGAGACCCAGTACTTC. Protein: CASSRDRAGSFQQETQYF.

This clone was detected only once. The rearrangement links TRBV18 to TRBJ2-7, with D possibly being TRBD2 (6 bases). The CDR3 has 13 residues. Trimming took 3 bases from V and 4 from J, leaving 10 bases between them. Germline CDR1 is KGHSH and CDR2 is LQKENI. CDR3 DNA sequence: TGTGCCAGCTCACCCGGGACTTTGTACGAGCAGTACTTC. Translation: CASSPGTLYEQYF.

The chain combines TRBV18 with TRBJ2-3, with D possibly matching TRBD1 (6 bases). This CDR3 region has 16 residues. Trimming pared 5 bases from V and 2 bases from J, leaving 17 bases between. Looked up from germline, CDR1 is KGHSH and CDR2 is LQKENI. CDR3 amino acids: CASSTQGILATDTQYF. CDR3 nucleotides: TGTGCCAGCTCAACTCAGGGGATCCTAGCCACAGATACGCAGTATTTT.

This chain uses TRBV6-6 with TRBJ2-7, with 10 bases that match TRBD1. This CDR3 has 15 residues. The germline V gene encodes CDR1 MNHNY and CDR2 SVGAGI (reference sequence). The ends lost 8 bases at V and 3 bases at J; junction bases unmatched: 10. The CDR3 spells CASQRGGQGVYEQYF. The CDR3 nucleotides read TGTGCCAGCCAAAGGGGCGGACAGGGGGTCTACGAGCAGTACTTC.

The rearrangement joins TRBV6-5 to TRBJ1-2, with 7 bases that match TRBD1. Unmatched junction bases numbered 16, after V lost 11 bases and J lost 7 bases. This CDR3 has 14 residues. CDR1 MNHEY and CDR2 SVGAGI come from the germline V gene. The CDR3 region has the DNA TGTGCCGCTGCCGGGACAGACCTTAGAGGTGGCTACACCTTC. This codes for CAAAGTDLRGGYTF.